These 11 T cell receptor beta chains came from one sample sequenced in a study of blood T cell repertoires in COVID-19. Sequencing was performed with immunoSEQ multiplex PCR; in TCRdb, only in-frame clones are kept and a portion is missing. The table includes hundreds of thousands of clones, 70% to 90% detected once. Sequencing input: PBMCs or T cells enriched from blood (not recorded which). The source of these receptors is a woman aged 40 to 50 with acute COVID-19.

CDR3 DNA sequence: TGTGCCAGCAGCCAATTCGCGAATCAGCCCCAGCATTTT. It yields the protein CASSQFANQPQHF. The chain carries TRBV16 and TRBJ1-5; no reliable D call. The germline CDR1 and CDR2 sequences are KGHSY and FQNENV. V was cut by 1 base and J by 4 bases, with 5 bases left in between. This CDR3 is built from 13 residues.

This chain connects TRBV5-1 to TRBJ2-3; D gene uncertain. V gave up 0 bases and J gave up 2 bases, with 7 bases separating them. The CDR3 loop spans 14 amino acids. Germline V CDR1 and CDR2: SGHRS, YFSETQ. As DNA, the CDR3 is TGCGCCAGCAGCTTGGGCGGATACACAGATACGCAGTATTTT. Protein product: CASSLGGYTDTQYF.

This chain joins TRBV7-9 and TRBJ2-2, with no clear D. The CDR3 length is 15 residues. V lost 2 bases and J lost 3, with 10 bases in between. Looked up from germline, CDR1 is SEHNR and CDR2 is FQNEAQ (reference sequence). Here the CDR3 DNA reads TGTGCCAGCAGCTTAAGTACACAGTACACCGGGGAGCTGTTTTTT. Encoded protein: CASSLSTQYTGELFF. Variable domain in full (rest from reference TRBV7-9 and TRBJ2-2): DTGVSQNPRHKITKRGQNVTFRCDPISEHNRLYWYRQTLGQGPEFLTYFQNEAQLEKSRLLSDRFSAERPKGSFSTLEIQRTEQGDSAMYLCASSLSTQYTGELFFGEGSRLTVL.

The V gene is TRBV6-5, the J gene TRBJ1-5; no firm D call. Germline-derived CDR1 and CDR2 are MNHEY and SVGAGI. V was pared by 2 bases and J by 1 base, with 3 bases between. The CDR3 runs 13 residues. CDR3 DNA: TGTGCCAGCAGTTACACAAGCAATCAGCCCCAGCATTTT. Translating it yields CASSYTSNQPQHF.

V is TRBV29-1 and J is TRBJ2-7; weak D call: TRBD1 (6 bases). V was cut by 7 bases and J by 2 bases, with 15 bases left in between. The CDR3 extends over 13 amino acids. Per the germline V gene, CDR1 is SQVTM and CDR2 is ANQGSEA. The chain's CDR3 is CSAESGHPYEQYF. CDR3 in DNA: TGCAGCGCGGAGTCGGGACACCCCTACGAGCAGTACTTC.

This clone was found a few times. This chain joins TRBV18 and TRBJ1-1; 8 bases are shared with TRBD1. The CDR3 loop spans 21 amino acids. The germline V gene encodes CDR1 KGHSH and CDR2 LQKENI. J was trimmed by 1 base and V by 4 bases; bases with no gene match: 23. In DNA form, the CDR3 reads TGTGCCAGCTCACACAATACTCGGACAGGGTACTTCGGTCTTTGGAACACTGAAGCTTTCTTT. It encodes CASSHNTRTGYFGLWNTEAFF.

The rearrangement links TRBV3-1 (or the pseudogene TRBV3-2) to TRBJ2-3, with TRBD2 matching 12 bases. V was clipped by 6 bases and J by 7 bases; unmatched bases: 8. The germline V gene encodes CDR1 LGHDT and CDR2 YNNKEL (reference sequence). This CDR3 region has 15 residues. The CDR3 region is CASRPGLAGSHTQYF. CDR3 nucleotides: TGTGCCAGCAGACCTGGACTAGCGGGGTCGCATACGCAGTATTTT.

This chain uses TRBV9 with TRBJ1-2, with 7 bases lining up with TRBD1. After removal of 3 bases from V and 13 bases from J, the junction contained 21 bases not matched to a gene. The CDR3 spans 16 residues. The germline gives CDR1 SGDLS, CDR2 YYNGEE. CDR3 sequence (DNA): TGTGCCAGCAGCGCCCTCAAACCGGGACAGAGACCTACGGGCACCTTC. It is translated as CASSALKPGQRPTGTF.

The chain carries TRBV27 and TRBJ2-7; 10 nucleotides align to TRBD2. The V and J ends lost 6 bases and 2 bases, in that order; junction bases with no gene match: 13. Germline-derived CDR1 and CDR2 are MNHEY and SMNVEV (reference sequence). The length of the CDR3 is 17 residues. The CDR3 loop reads CASSPGASGGLTYEQYF. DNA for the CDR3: TGTGCCAGCAGCCCTGGGGCTAGCGGGGGACTAACCTACGAGCAGTACTTC.

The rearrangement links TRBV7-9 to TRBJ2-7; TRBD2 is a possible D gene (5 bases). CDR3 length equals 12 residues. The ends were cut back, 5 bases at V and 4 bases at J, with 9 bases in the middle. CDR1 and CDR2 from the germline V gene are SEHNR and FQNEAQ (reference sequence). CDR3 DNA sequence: TGTGCCAGCAGCGCTGGGGAGTACGAGCAGTACTTC. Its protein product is CASSAGEYEQYF.

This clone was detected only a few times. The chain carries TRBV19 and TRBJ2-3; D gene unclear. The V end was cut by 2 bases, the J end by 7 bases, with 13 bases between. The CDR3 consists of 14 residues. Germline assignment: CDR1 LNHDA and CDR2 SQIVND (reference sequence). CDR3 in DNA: TGTGCCAGTAGTATAAAGAGGCAGACCCATACGCAGTATTTT. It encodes CASSIKRQTHTQYF.